Listed below are T cell receptor beta chains from one sample, sequenced in a study of cytomegalovirus exposure and HLA in healthy donors. Profiled with immunoSEQ multiplex PCR; TCRdb holds only in-frame clones, not every one. The table lists about 130,000 clones, more than 8% of them singletons, with about 5.5% in the top ten. Input material: PBMCs. The receptors here all came from a man aged 40-50 years in good health and CMV-seronegative. Both conserved end residues are part of each CDR3. The D gene is left open where the match is weak. Only some rows state a clone size, as once, few, many or a class for expanded clones.

d_gene	j_gene	abundance	v_gene	CDR3aa	CDR3nt
-	TRBJ2-3	few	TRBV10-3	CAISTVSADTQYF	TGTGCCATCAGCACAGTTTCCGCAGATACGCAGTATTTT
TRBD1	TRBJ2-3	-	TRBV12-5	CASGPLGGESDTQYF	TGTGCTAGTGGCCCCCTAGGGGGCGAGTCAGATACGCAGTATTTT
TRBD2	TRBJ2-7	many	TRBV6-1	CASSDGGVEQYF	TGTGCCAGCAGTGATGGGGGGGTCGAGCAGTACTTC
-	TRBJ2-7	-	TRBV27	CASSFLGEQYF	TGTGCCAGCAGTTTCCTCGGCGAGCAGTACTTC
-	TRBJ2-3	few	TRBV10-3	CAIQGERAGDTQYF	TGTGCCATCCAAGGCGAGCGGGCGGGAGATACGCAGTATTTT
TRBD1	TRBJ1-6	few	TRBV5-6	CASSLDRGPGSPLHF	TGTGCCAGCAGCTTGGACAGGGGGCCGGGTTCACCCCTCCACTTT
-	TRBJ2-7	-	TRBV6-1	CASRPSGSSYEQYF	TGTGCCAGCAGGCCCTCGGGGAGCTCCTACGAGCAGTACTTC
TRBD2	TRBJ2-7	few	TRBV5-1	CASSWTSGGPGEQYF	TGCGCCAGCAGCTGGACTAGCGGGGGGCCCGGGGAGCAGTACTTC
TRBD2	TRBJ2-7	-	TRBV5-4	CASSLVSGGVYEQYF	TGTGCCAGCAGCTTGGTTAGCGGGGGGGTCTACGAGCAGTACTTC
-	TRBJ2-5	-	TRBV2	CASMTSGETQYF	TGTGCCAGCATGACCAGCGGAGAGACCCAGTACTTC
TRBD2	TRBJ2-1	-	TRBV5-1	CASKSGGLYNEQFF	TGCGCCAGCAAGAGCGGGGGGTTGTACAATGAGCAGTTCTTC
-	TRBJ2-7	few	TRBV28	CASSLATGYGYEQYF	TGTGCCAGCAGTTTAGCCACAGGGTACGGGTACGAGCAGTACTTC
TRBD1	TRBJ1-6	-	TRBV5-5	CASSGGQGLRPLHF	TGTGCCAGCAGCGGAGGACAGGGGCTCCGACCCCTCCACTTT
-	TRBJ2-2	-	TRBV6-6	CASSPDRIFTGELFF	TGTGCCAGCAGCCCAGACAGAATTTTCACCGGGGAGCTGTTTTTT
-	TRBJ1-4	-	TRBV2	CASREGGKLFF	TGTGCCAGCAGGGAGGGAGGAAAACTGTTTTTT
TRBD1	TRBJ1-6	few	TRBV2	CASSGTGLAPLHF	TGTGCCAGCAGTGGGACAGGGCTTGCACCCCTCCACTTT
-	TRBJ2-2	few	TRBV30	CAWSRGSGELFF	TGTGCCTGGAGTCGTGGCTCCGGGGAGCTGTTTTTT
-	TRBJ1-2	-	TRBV30	CAWSPPPGERNYGYTF	TGTGCCTGGAGTCCTCCCCCGGGGGAGAGGAACTATGGCTACACCTTC
-	TRBJ1-5	-	TRBV6-5	CASSYEPGKWQPQHF	TGTGCCAGCAGTTACGAGCCCGGGAAATGGCAGCCCCAGCATTTT
-	TRBJ1-4	few	TRBV5-8	CASSLSRTNEKLFF	TGTGCCAGCAGCTTAAGCCGGACTAATGAAAAACTGTTTTTT
TRBD1	TRBJ2-7	few	TRBV10-3	CAIRSDRDGLEQYF	TGTGCCATCAGATCGGACAGGGATGGGCTCGAGCAGTACTTC
TRBD1	TRBJ1-5	-	TRBV19	CASSRTKTGAVEPQHF	TGTGCCAGTAGTAGGACCAAGACAGGGGCCGTTGAGCCCCAGCATTTT
TRBD1	TRBJ2-1	few	TRBV5-4	CASSRQGGTYNEQFF	TGTGCCAGCAGCAGACAGGGCGGAACCTACAATGAGCAGTTCTTC
-	TRBJ1-6	-	TRBV4-1	CASSQDRAFAPLHF	TGCGCCAGCAGCCAGGACAGAGCCTTCGCTCCCCTCCACTTT
-	TRBJ1-2	few	TRBV4-3	CASSQERRAGYGYTF	TGCGCCAGCAGCCAGGAGAGGAGGGCTGGCTATGGCTACACCTTC
TRBD1	TRBJ1-4	-	TRBV15	CATKLQGEEKLFF	TGTGCCACCAAGCTTCAGGGGGAGGAAAAACTGTTTTTT
-	TRBJ1-1	few	TRBV13	CASSTSGWNEAFF	TGTGCCAGCAGCACCTCCGGGTGGAATGAAGCTTTCTTT
-	TRBJ1-5	few	TRBV5-5	CASSSGYVAGPNQPQHF	TGTGCCAGCAGCTCAGGTTACGTGGCAGGGCCCAATCAGCCCCAGCATTTT
-	TRBJ1-2	-	TRBV11-2	CASSLGGQGGYTF	TGTGCCAGCAGCTTAGGAGGTCAGGGAGGCTACACCTTC
TRBD1	TRBJ1-1	few	TRBV6-1	CASSDLRTGATEAFF	TGTGCCAGCAGTGATTTAAGGACAGGGGCCACTGAAGCTTTCTTT
-	TRBJ2-7	-	TRBV23-1	CASSQSRIGHTYEQYF	TGCGCCAGCAGTCAATCGAGGATTGGACACACCTACGAGCAGTACTTC
-	TRBJ1-1	-	TRBV11-3	CASSFGAGGHTEAFF	TGTGCCAGCAGCTTTGGGGCGGGGGGCCACACTGAAGCTTTCTTT
-	TRBJ1-5	few	TRBV25-1	CASSEGGNQPQHF	TGTGCCAGCAGTGAGGGGGGGAATCAGCCCCAGCATTTT
-	TRBJ1-6	-	TRBV6-6	CASSYPGPLHF	TGTGCCAGCAGTTACCCAGGCCCCCTCCACTTT
TRBD2	TRBJ2-1	-	TRBV27	CASPRPSGSNEQFF	TGTGCCAGCCCTCGACCTAGCGGGAGCAATGAGCAGTTCTTC
-	TRBJ2-7	-	TRBV4-3	CASSQDQAYEQYF	TGCGCCAGCAGCCAAGATCAAGCTTACGAGCAGTACTTC
TRBD1	TRBJ2-2	-	TRBV5-5	CASSLRDRAYTGELFF	TGTGCCAGCAGCTTGCGGGACAGGGCCTACACCGGGGAGCTGTTTTTT
TRBD2	TRBJ2-7	-	TRBV19	CASSTGGMMEQYF	TGTGCCAGTAGTACCGGGGGGATGATGGAGCAGTACTTC
-	TRBJ1-3	few	TRBV11-2	CASSYSNSGNTIYF	TGTGCCAGCAGCTACAGTAACTCTGGAAACACCATATATTTT
-	TRBJ1-1	-	TRBV4-2	CASSQDRGRGTEAFF	TGTGCCAGCAGCCAAGATCGAGGGCGCGGCACTGAAGCTTTCTTT
TRBD1	TRBJ2-1	few	TRBV2	CASRGQGPYNEQFF	TGTGCCAGCAGGGGACAGGGACCCTACAATGAGCAGTTCTTC
-	TRBJ2-7	few	TRBV10-2	CASGTTSYEQYF	TGCGCCAGCGGGACAACCTCCTACGAGCAGTACTTC
-	TRBJ2-2	few	TRBV30	CAWSQGTGELFF	TGTGCCTGGAGCCAGGGCACCGGGGAGCTGTTTTTT
TRBD2	TRBJ2-1	-	TRBV6-1	CASRLAGGYNEQFF	TGTGCCAGCAGGTTAGCGGGGGGCTACAATGAGCAGTTCTTC
-	TRBJ2-7	few	TRBV2	CASMGGGTPYEQYF	TGTGCCAGCATGGGCGGGGGCACGCCCTACGAGCAGTACTTC
-	TRBJ2-1	-	TRBV6-5	CASSRGREAEQFF	TGTGCCAGCAGTCGCGGCCGAGAGGCTGAGCAGTTCTTC
TRBD2	TRBJ2-3	-	TRBV6-6	CASSYSSAGGTDTQYF	TGTGCCAGCAGTTACTCCTCCGCGGGGGGAACAGATACGCAGTATTTT
TRBD2	TRBJ2-1	-	TRBV11-2	CASSLGGGRWNEQFF	TGTGCCAGCAGCTTAGGCGGGGGAAGGTGGAATGAGCAGTTCTTC
-	TRBJ2-1	few	TRBV5-1	CASSTRDWNNEQFF	TGCGCCAGCAGCACCCGGGACTGGAACAATGAGCAGTTCTTC
-	TRBJ2-1	few	TRBV4-1	CASSQDLGYNEQFF	TGCGCCAGCAGCCAAGATCTCGGCTACAATGAGCAGTTCTTC
-	TRBJ2-2	-	TRBV7-2	CASRRVTSRNTGELFF	TGTGCCAGCAGGCGAGTCACTAGCCGGAACACCGGGGAGCTGTTTTTT